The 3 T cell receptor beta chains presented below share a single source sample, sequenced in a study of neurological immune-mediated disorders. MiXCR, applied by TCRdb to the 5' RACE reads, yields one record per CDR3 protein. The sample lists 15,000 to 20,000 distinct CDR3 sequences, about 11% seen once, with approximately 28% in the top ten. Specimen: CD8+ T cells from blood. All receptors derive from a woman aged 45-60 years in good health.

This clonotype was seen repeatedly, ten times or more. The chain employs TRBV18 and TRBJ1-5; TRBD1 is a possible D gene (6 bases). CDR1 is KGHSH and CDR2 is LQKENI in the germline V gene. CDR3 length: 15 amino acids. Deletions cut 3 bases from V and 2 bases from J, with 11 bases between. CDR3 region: CASSPGGAGNQPQHF. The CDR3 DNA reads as TGTGCCAGCTCACCTGGGGGGGCTGGCAATCAGCCCCAGCATTTT. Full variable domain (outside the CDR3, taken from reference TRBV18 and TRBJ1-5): NAGVMQNPRHLVRRRGQEARLRCSPMKGHSHVYWYRQLPEEGLKFMVYLQKENIIDESGMPKERFSAEFPKEGPSILRIQQVVRGDSAAYFCASSPGGAGNQPQHFGDGTRLSIL.

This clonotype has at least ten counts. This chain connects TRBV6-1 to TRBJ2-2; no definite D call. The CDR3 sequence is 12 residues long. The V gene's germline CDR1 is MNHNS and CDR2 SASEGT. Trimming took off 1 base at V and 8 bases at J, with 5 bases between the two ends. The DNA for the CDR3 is TGTGCCAGCAGTGAAGACGGAGGGGAGCTGTTTTTT. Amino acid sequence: CASSEDGGELFF.

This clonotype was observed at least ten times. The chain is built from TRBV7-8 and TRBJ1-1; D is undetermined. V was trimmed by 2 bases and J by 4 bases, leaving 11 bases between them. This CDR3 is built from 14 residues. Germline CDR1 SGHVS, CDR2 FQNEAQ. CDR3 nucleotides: TGTGCCAGCAGCTTACCTAGGGTTAGCACTGAAGCTTTCTTT. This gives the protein CASSLPRVSTEAFF.